Listed below are T cell receptor beta chains from one sample, sequenced in a study of Graves' ophthalmopathy and Graves' hyperthyroidism. MiXCR, applied by TCRdb to the multiplex PCR reads, yields one record per CDR3 protein. The sample holds some 400,000 distinct CDR3 sequences, roughly 18% seen once. Sequencing was done on a sample of peripheral blood. These receptor sequences come from a woman between 18 and 29 years old with Graves' ophthalmopathy. Both conserved end residues are part of each CDR3. Each record gives: V gene, J gene, CDR3 protein.

TRBV30	TRBJ1-3	CAWTQPHGAGNTIYF
TRBV11-2	TRBJ2-4	CASRGVNPVGGIQYF
TRBV7-6	TRBJ1-1	CASSLRSQGHEAFF
TRBV28	TRBJ2-7	CASTPPGLAGVSGYEQYF
TRBV3-1	TRBJ1-1	CASSQESDVNTEAFF
TRBV19	TRBJ2-7	CASSSLAGRTLDSYEQYF
TRBV18	TRBJ2-2	CASPPEAGASTGELFF
TRBV14	TRBJ1-1	CASSPPNLGAFF
TRBV19	TRBJ2-5	CASSTPGSQETQYF
TRBV5-5	TRBJ1-1	CASSFFGVGKNEAFF
TRBV6-5	TRBJ1-1	CASSYSTGGSAFF
TRBV11-2	TRBJ2-7	CASRGDGPYEQYF
TRBV19	TRBJ2-7	CASSIQGGDSYEQYF
TRBV12-3/TRBV12-4	TRBJ1-1	CASSLSGRNTEAFF
TRBV11-2	TRBJ2-5	CASSPAFGRFLETQYF
TRBV7-9	TRBJ1-1	CASSLWGRGRGEAFF
TRBV7-8	TRBJ1-2	CASSLVYQGSVGYTF
TRBV6-2/TRBV6-3	TRBJ1-1	CASSPPGALIEAFF
TRBV28	TRBJ1-2	CASSLTGTSPLYGYTF
TRBV6-2/TRBV6-3	TRBJ1-1	CASHYTPGTGGLGTEAFF
TRBV13	TRBJ1-1	CASSNTDKNTEAFF
TRBV19	TRBJ1-1	CASTRVNGTAALWVSTEAFF
TRBV29-1	TRBJ2-7	CSPGREQYF
TRBV12-3/TRBV12-4	TRBJ1-1	CASRLAGTEAFF
TRBV24-1	TRBJ2-5	CATSDASGTYQETQYF
TRBV6-2/TRBV6-3	TRBJ1-2	CASSRDLVYGYTF
TRBV7-2	TRBJ2-7	CASSWDRSGPYEQYF
TRBV6-1	TRBJ1-6	CASRGQGSPLHF
TRBV27	TRBJ1-6	CASRGFGADNSPLHF
TRBV30	TRBJ2-7	CAWSVLGAGVSEQYF
TRBV10-3	TRBJ1-2	CALTRSGAGDYGYTF
TRBV6-5	TRBJ1-2	CASRAFGQGPHGYTF
TRBV19	TRBJ1-5	CASDPQSGVSQPQHF
TRBV11-2	TRBJ2-5	CASSTASGGAEETQYF
TRBV27	TRBJ2-7	CASSLTLDSNEQYF
TRBV12-3/TRBV12-4	TRBJ2-4	CASSYDPGPTRLKYF
TRBV6-2/TRBV6-3	TRBJ2-2	CASSSKPQREELFF
TRBV28	TRBJ2-7	CATQGAYEQYF
TRBV28	TRBJ1-2	CAGSNAGGYGYTF
TRBV29-1	TRBJ2-5	CSVPGGVETQYF
TRBV12-3/TRBV12-4	TRBJ2-7	CASSHSMSYEQYF
TRBV25-1	TRBJ2-1	CASSEARGYNEQFF
TRBV12-3/TRBV12-4	TRBJ2-5	CASSPGPGGETQYF
TRBV24-1	TRBJ2-5	CATSGPGPYQETQYF
TRBV11-1	TRBJ2-2	CASSGFVGGLANTGELFF
TRBV6-1	TRBJ1-5	CASTKGQSDQPQHF
TRBV20-1	TRBJ2-7	CSARSRPGVAYEQYF
TRBV12-5	TRBJ2-2	CASGFLLQGALNTGELFF
TRBV6-2/TRBV6-3	TRBJ2-2	CASSYSIRQGKGVGGELFF
TRBV6-1	TRBJ1-1	CASSSRDKNTEAFF
TRBV29-1	TRBJ2-5	CSVEDPIQETQYF
TRBV6-6	TRBJ1-1	CASRGTGLGSTEAFF